This TCR beta chain was sequenced in a study of beta chain features in type 1 diabetes. Blood was drawn once from each donor into heparinised tubes. The draws averaged about 120 mL. Via the markers CD45RO/CCR7/CD25/CD127/CD95/CD27, stem cell-like memory, regulatory, central memory and naive CD4+ cells were sorted. Whole-study results and caveats: Diminished insertions and augmented deletions at VDJ junctions characterized type 1 diabetes patients. Naive, central memory and Treg TCRB repertoires seemed to resemble each other more closely in patients than they did in healthy donors. Shortening of TCRB CDR3s, moderate but significant, appeared in all four CD4+ subsets of Type 1 diabetes patients.

The germline V gene has CDR1 SNHLY and CDR2 FYNNEI. The CDR3 consists of 14 residues. V dropped 2 bases and J dropped 8 bases, with 13 bases sitting between them. Notes on this clone: Its antigen remains unidentified.

The entirety of the isolated RNA underwent reverse transcription, so expressed TCRB transcripts were sequenced. The protocol was immunoSEQ multiplex PCR, while the TCRdb copy is restricted to in-frame clones and leaves out a portion. The sample has 200,000 to 300,000 clones, approximately 11% seen once; the top ten hold approximately 0.017%. This sequence originates from a man aged 25 to 45 with type 1 diabetes. This chain connects TRBV2 to TRBJ2-1; D remains unclear. Sample: naive CD4+ T cells from blood. The CDR3 bases are TGTGCCAGCAGTGAAATTGCGGCATCCCATGAGCAGTTCTTC. Translated, it gives CASSEIAASHEQFF. Full variable domain (missing parts from reference TRBV2 and TRBJ2-1): EPEVTQTPSHQVTQMGQEVILRCVPISNHLYFYWYRQILGQKVEFLVSFYNNEISEKSEIFDDQFSVERPDGSNFTLKIRSTKLEDSAMYFCASSEIAASHEQFFGPGTRLTVL.